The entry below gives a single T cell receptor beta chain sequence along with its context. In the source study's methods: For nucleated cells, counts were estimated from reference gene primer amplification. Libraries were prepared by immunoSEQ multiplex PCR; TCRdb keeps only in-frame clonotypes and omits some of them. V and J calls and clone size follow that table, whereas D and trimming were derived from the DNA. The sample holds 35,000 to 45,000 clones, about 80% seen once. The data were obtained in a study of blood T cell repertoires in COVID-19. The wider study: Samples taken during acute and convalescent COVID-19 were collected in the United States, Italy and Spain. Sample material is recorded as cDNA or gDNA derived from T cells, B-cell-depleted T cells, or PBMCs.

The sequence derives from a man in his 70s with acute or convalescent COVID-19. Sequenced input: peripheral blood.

The CDR3 nucleotides read TGCGCCAGCAGCTTTGACCCGGGAGCAGATACGCAGTATTTT. It specifies CASSFDPGADTQYF. This chain links TRBV5-1 with TRBJ2-3, with a tentative D call TRBD2 (6 bases). Germline CDR1 is SGHRS and CDR2 is YFSETQ. The germline V and J ends were trimmed by 2 bases and 4 bases, with 11 bases remaining between them. The length of the CDR3 is 14 residues.